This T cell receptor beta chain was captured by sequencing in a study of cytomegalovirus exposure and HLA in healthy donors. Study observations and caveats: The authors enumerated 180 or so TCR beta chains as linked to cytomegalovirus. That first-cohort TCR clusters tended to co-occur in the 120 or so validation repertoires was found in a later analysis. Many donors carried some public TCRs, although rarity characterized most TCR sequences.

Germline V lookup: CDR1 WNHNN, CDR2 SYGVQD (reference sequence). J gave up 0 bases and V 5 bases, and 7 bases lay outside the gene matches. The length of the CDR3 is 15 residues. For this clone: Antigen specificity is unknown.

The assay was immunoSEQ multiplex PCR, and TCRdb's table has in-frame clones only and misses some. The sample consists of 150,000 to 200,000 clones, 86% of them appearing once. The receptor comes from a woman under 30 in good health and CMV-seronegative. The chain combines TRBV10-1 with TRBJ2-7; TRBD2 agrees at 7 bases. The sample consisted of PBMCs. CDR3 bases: TGCGCCAGCAGTCGCGGGAGTGCTCCCTCCTACGAGCAGTACTTC. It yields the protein CASSRGSAPSYEQYF.